Below, 13 T cell receptor beta chains from the same sample are listed, as sequenced in a study of cytomegalovirus exposure and HLA in healthy donors. 13 Jbeta primers and 60 Vbeta primers were used for the PCR. The data were produced by immunoSEQ multiplex PCR, yet TCRdb's version contains in-frame clones alone and is incomplete. The table lists about 190,000 clones, 80% to 90% of them singletons. The sequenced sample was PBMCs. The origin of the receptors is a male donor in good health and CMV-seronegative.

The J gene is TRBJ2-7, the V gene TRBV5-1; D gene unclear. Trimming pared 4 bases from V and 3 bases from J, leaving 11 bases between. Germline CDR1 SGHRS, CDR2 YFSETQ. There are 13 residues in the CDR3. The CDR3 protein is CASSVGLDYEQYF. In DNA, the CDR3 is TGCGCCAGCAGCGTCGGGTTGGACTACGAGCAGTACTTC. The full variable domain, rest sourced from reference TRBV5-1 and TRBJ2-7, is KAGVTQTPRYLIKTRGQQVTLSCSPISGHRSVSWYQQTPGQGLQFLFEYFSETQRNKGNFPGRFSGRQFSNSRSEMNVSTLELGDSALYLCASSVGLDYEQYFGPGTRLTVT.

This chain joins TRBV29-1 and TRBJ1-1, with no clear D. The germline V gene has CDR1 SQVTM and CDR2 ANQGSEA. Between the trimmed V and J ends, which lost 7 bases and 1 base, there was a span of 13 bases. The CDR3 runs to 13 residues. CDR3 bases: TGCAGCGCCTTTCAGACTCCGAACACTGAAGCTTTCTTT. Protein product: CSAFQTPNTEAFF.

This sequence joins TRBV5-1 and TRBJ2-1, with D possibly matching TRBD1 (6 bases). Trimming pared 5 bases from V and 12 bases from J, leaving 12 bases between. Germline V CDR1 and CDR2: SGHRS, YFSETQ. CDR3 length: 11 amino acids. The CDR3 nucleotides are TGCGCCAGCAGGTTGACGACAGGGCAGTTCTTC. It codes for CASRLTTGQFF.

This chain links TRBV30 with TRBJ2-3; no clear D. With 0 bases removed from V and 3 bases from J, the gap between germline ends came to 13 bases. This CDR3 contains 15 residues. The germline V gene encodes CDR1 GTSNPN and CDR2 SVGIG (reference sequence). The CDR3 DNA follows: TGTGCCTGGAGTGTACTATTGGTAGCAACAGATACGCAGTATTTT. This sequence encodes CAWSVLLVATDTQYF.

Here the CDR3 reads CASSLDIRRTGKNIQYF. CDR3 sequence (DNA): TGTGCCAGCAGCTTAGATATTCGGAGGACAGGGAAAAACATTCAGTACTTC. The rearrangement uses TRBV11-1 and TRBJ2-4; TRBD1 aligns across 8 bases. There are 17 residues in the CDR3. With 1 base clipped from V and 4 bases from J, the junction kept 9 bases outside the gene matches. Germline CDR1 is SGHAT and CDR2 is FQDESV (reference sequence).

The V call is TRBV12-5, the J call TRBJ1-5; D is ambiguous. V lost 4 bases and J 7 bases, leaving 11 bases between the germline ends. This CDR3 spans 13 amino acids. CDR1 LGHNT and CDR2 FRNRAP come from the germline V gene. Here the CDR3 reads CASGSNGDQPQHF. The CDR3 DNA follows: TGTGCTAGTGGTTCGAACGGAGACCAGCCCCAGCATTTT.

The rearrangement links TRBV9 to TRBJ2-2; D perhaps matches TRBD2 (6 bases). V dropped 6 bases and J dropped 1 base, with 13 bases sitting between them. The germline V gene encodes CDR1 SGDLS and CDR2 YYNGEE. The CDR3 consists of 15 residues. The CDR3: CASTTGTLNTGELFF. The CDR3 coding sequence is TGTGCCAGCACCACCGGGACTCTGAACACCGGGGAGCTGTTTTTT.

This chain links TRBV11-2 with TRBJ2-7; D may be TRBD1 (5 bases). CDR3 length equals 13 residues. Germline V gene data show CDR1 as SGHAT and CDR2 as FQNNGV. Trimming removed 3 bases at V and 4 bases at J, with 10 bases between. CDR3 sequence (DNA): TGTGCCAGCAGCTTCAACAGGTTTTACGAGCAGTACTTC. The encoded protein is CASSFNRFYEQYF. The entire variable domain, with the rest obtained from reference TRBV11-2 and TRBJ2-7, is as follows: EAGVAQSPRYKIIEKRQSVAFWCNPISGHATLYWYQQILGQGPKLLIQFQNNGVVDDSQLPKDRFSAERLKGVDSTLKIQPAKLEDSAVYLCASSFNRFYEQYFGPGTRLTVT.

The V and J genes are TRBV6-1 and TRBJ2-7; 7 bases align to TRBD2. Germline V gives CDR1 MNHNS, CDR2 SASEGT. V shed 5 bases and J 4 bases; nucleotides not matched to a gene: 11. The CDR3 is 15 amino acids. The CDR3 sequence: CASSRNHGGWYEQYF. The CDR3 nucleotides read TGTGCCAGCAGTAGAAATCACGGGGGGTGGTACGAGCAGTACTTC.

V gene TRBV19 combines with J gene TRBJ1-1; D gene ambiguous. Germline CDR1 is LNHDA and CDR2 is SQIVND (reference sequence). The CDR3 is 12 amino acids. The CDR3 nucleotides are TGTGTCGTGATGCCCCGAGGAGGGGAAGCTTTCTTT. Translating it yields CVVMPRGGEAFF.

This clone was found a few times. The chain employs TRBV5-6 and TRBJ2-1; possibly TRBD2 for D (6 bases). The CDR3 sequence is 16 residues long. Looked up from germline, CDR1 is SGHDT and CDR2 is YYEEEE. Trimming stripped 5 bases from V and 4 bases from J, with 19 bases between. For the CDR3, the DNA is TGTGCCAGCAGTCATAGTTCCGGGACTGCATACAATGAGCAGTTCTTC. Translated, it gives CASSHSSGTAYNEQFF.

The rearrangement links TRBV5-1 to TRBJ2-2, with D possibly TRBD1 on 5 matching bases. V was clipped by 4 bases and J by 1 base, with 14 bases between them. The CDR3 sequence is 16 residues long. Germline values: CDR1 SGHRS, CDR2 YFSETQ. The CDR3: CASSRLQGLNTGELFF. The CDR3, as DNA: TGCGCCAGCAGCCGCCTGCAGGGCCTGAACACCGGGGAGCTGTTTTTT.

This chain joins TRBV2 and TRBJ2-7; 8 nucleotides agree with TRBD1. Germline V gene data show CDR1 as SNHLY and CDR2 as FYNNEI. CDR3 length equals 14 residues. J gave up 5 bases and V 7 bases, and 10 bases lay outside the gene matches. The CDR3 bases are TGTGCCAGCACCATGGACAGGGCCGGGGACGAGCAGTACTTC. Protein sequence: CASTMDRAGDEQYF.